The 18 T cell receptor beta chains given below trace back to one sample, sequenced in a study of blood T cell repertoires in COVID-19. Sequencing used immunoSEQ multiplex PCR; TCRdb keeps in-frame clones, though not all of them. The sample holds 100,000 to 150,000 clones, about 89% seen once. Specimen: peripheral blood. The receptors come from a man aged 45 to 65 with active or convalescent COVID-19.

V usage is TRBV19 and J usage is TRBJ2-1; 11 nucleotides agree with TRBD2. Trimming removed 11 bases from V and 4 bases from J; junction bases left unmatched: 4. The V gene's germline CDR1 is LNHDA and CDR2 SQIVND (reference sequence). The CDR3 runs 13 residues. CDR3 loop: CAAGTSGYNEQFF. CDR3 DNA: TGTGCCGCGGGGACTAGCGGATACAATGAGCAGTTCTTC.

The rearrangement uses TRBV5-8 and TRBJ2-7, with D perhaps matching TRBD1 (6 bases). V lost 3 bases and J lost 1, with 11 bases in between. From germline, CDR1 is SGHTS and CDR2 YDEGEE. The CDR3 is 14 amino acids. CDR3 in amino acids: CASSSVTGSYEQYF. The CDR3, as DNA: TGTGCCAGCAGCTCAGTTACAGGGTCCTACGAGCAGTACTTC.

V is TRBV6-4 and J is TRBJ2-7; D call uncertain. This CDR3 has 14 amino acids. V was trimmed by 6 bases and J by 0 bases, leaving 12 bases between them. The germline gives CDR1 MRHNA, CDR2 SNTAGT. DNA for the CDR3: TGTGCCAGCAGCCGAACACAGTCCTCCTACGAGCAGTACTTC. Amino acids: CASSRTQSSYEQYF.

The chain is built from TRBV3-1 (or the pseudogene TRBV3-2) and TRBJ2-7, with a possible D match to TRBD1 (6 bases). The germline V and J ends were trimmed by 4 bases and 0 bases, with 10 bases remaining between them. The CDR3 totals 14 residues. CDR1 and CDR2 (germline): LGHDT, YNNKEL (reference sequence). This CDR3 reads CASSPGTHSYEQYF. CDR3 in DNA: TGTGCCAGCAGCCCCGGGACACACTCCTACGAGCAGTACTTC.

The J gene is TRBJ1-2, the V gene TRBV6-1, with D possibly being TRBD1 (6 bases). Trimming shortened V by 3 bases and J by 5 bases, and 7 bases separated the two germline ends. The CDR3 length is 12 residues. CDR1 is MNHNS, CDR2 SASEGT, per germline. CDR3 loop: CASSEGTYGYTF. The DNA of the CDR3 is TGTGCCAGCAGTGAGGGGACATATGGCTACACCTTC.

J is TRBJ2-1 and V is TRBV11-2, with TRBD2 as a possible D gene (6 bases). This CDR3 is built from 15 residues. V was trimmed by 5 bases and J by 8 bases, leaving 19 bases between them. The germline V gene encodes CDR1 SGHAT and CDR2 FQNNGV. The DNA for the CDR3 is TGTGCCAGCAGCCCCCGCGGGGCAGGGTTCGATGAGCAGTTCTTC. Residues: CASSPRGAGFDEQFF.

This chain connects TRBV6-5 to TRBJ2-7, with TRBD1 matching over 7 bases. This CDR3 contains 14 residues. Per germline, CDR1 MNHEY and CDR2 SVGAGI. The V and J ends lost 2 bases and 1 base, in that order; junction bases with no gene match: 2. CDR3 bases: TGTGCCAGCAGTTACCAGACAGGGTCCTACGAGCAGTACTTC. This encodes CASSYQTGSYEQYF.

J is TRBJ2-1 and V is TRBV1; TRBD2, as called in the table, went unchecked against the DNA. TRBV1 has pseudogene status. This CDR3 spans 14 amino acids. This CDR3 reads CTSSQGAGGRSKFF. The CDR3 DNA reads TGCACCAGCAGCCAAGGGGCGGGAGGGCGGTCAAAGTTCTTC.

CDR3 protein: CASSMWEREGQDTQYF. The DNA of the CDR3 is TGTGCCAGTAGTATGTGGGAGCGGGAGGGCCAAGATACGCAGTATTTT. The chain joins TRBV19 to TRBJ2-3; 10 positions match TRBD2. Germline V lookup: CDR1 LNHDA, CDR2 SQIVND (reference sequence). Losses at the gene ends were 3 bases for V and 5 bases for J; bases not matched to a gene: 8. The CDR3 runs 16 residues. The complete variable domain, with remaining parts taken from reference TRBV19 and TRBJ2-3, reads DGGITQSPKYLFRKEGQNVTLSCEQNLNHDAMYWYRQDPGQGLRLIYYSQIVNDFQKGDIAEGYSVSREKKESFPLTVTSAQKNPTAFYLCASSMWEREGQDTQYFGPGTRLTVL.

The CDR3 sequence is CASRPPGQVGEQYF. In DNA form, the CDR3 reads TGTGCCAGCAGACCTCCGGGACAGGTAGGCGAGCAGTACTTC. The rearrangement joins TRBV28 to TRBJ2-7, with TRBD1 matching 8 bases. V was clipped by 6 bases and J by 6 bases; unmatched bases: 10. The CDR3 covers 14 residues. Per the germline V gene, CDR1 is MDHEN and CDR2 is SYDVKM. The full variable domain, its missing parts supplied by reference TRBV28 and TRBJ2-7, is DVKVTQSSRYLVKRTGEKVFLECVQDMDHENMFWYRQDPGLGLRLIYFSYDVKMKEKGDIPEGYSVSREKKERFSLILESASTNQTSMYLCASRPPGQVGEQYFGPGTRLTVT.

The chain couples TRBV7-8 to TRBJ2-1, with 9 bases that match TRBD2. CDR3 length: 16 amino acids. The V gene's germline CDR1 is SGHVS and CDR2 FQNEAQ. V shed 5 bases, J shed 4 bases, and the junction held 9 bases outside the gene matches. The CDR3 DNA follows: TGTGCCAGCAGCCCCGATCCTAGCGGGGTGTACAATGAGCAGTTCTTC. Protein sequence: CASSPDPSGVYNEQFF.

V and J are TRBV5-1 and TRBJ2-5; D gene uncertain. CDR3 size: 14 residues. Per germline, CDR1 SGHRS and CDR2 YFSETQ. V gave up 0 bases and J gave up 1 base, with 7 bases separating them. As DNA, the CDR3 is TGCGCCAGCAGCTTGGGCGGTTTCCAAGAGACCCAGTACTTC. It specifies CASSLGGFQETQYF.

V and J are TRBV5-6 and TRBJ2-5; TRBD2 matches at 13 bases. This CDR3 spans 15 amino acids. The V segment lost 4 bases and the J segment 2 bases; nucleotides outside the gene matches: 2. CDR1 is SGHDT, CDR2 YYEEEE, per germline. The CDR3 sequence: CASSPGLAGQETQYF. The CDR3 DNA follows: TGTGCCAGCAGCCCGGGACTAGCGGGGCAAGAGACCCAGTACTTC. The entire variable domain, with the rest obtained from reference TRBV5-6 and TRBJ2-5, is as follows: DAGVTQSPTHLIKTRGQQVTLRCSPKSGHDTVSWYQQALGQGPQFIFQYYEEEERQRGNFPDRFSGHQFPNYSSELNVNALLLGDSALYLCASSPGLAGQETQYFGPGTRLLVL.

Details on this clone: Within the sample, other DNA sequences also encode this same CDR3. V is TRBV3-1 (or the pseudogene TRBV3-2) and J is TRBJ2-7, with D hard to call. Between the trimmed V and J ends, which lost 1 base and 3 bases, there was a span of 4 bases. Germline V gene sequence: CDR1 LGHDT, CDR2 YNNKEL (reference sequence). The CDR3 consists of 12 residues. The CDR3 DNA reads as TGTGCCAGCAGCCAAGCCCGCTACGAGCAGTACTTC. It specifies CASSQARYEQYF.

This chain joins TRBV24-1 and TRBJ2-3; possibly TRBD2 for D (6 bases). This CDR3 has 16 residues. Trimming shortened V by 3 bases and J by 0 bases, and 12 bases separated the two germline ends. Germline-derived CDR1 and CDR2 are KGHDR and SFDVKD. CDR3 residues: CATSDPAGTSTDTQYF. The DNA of the CDR3 is TGTGCCACCAGTGATCCCGCAGGGACTAGCACAGATACGCAGTATTTT.

This chain uses TRBV5-4 with TRBJ1-1, with TRBD1 identical over 7 bases. The V and J ends lost 0 bases and 5 bases, in that order; junction bases with no gene match: 7. The CDR3 loop spans 15 amino acids. Germline V lookup: CDR1 SGHNT, CDR2 YYREEE (reference sequence). The CDR3 spells CASSLAGGLKTEAFF. CDR3 DNA sequence: TGTGCCAGCAGCTTGGCAGGGGGTTTAAAGACTGAAGCTTTCTTT.

The rearrangement uses TRBV4-2 and TRBJ2-1, with 7 bases aligning to TRBD2. The CDR3 has 15 amino acids. Germline CDR1 is LGHNA and CDR2 is YNFKEQ. V dropped 0 bases and J dropped 6; count of bases not matched to a gene: 5. The CDR3 coding sequence is TGTGCCAGCAGCCAAGAGAGGCTAGCGGCCAATGAGCAGTTCTTC. As protein: CASSQERLAANEQFF.

The chain uses TRBV27 and TRBJ1-5; 7 nucleotides match TRBD1. The CDR3 consists of 18 residues. Losses at the gene ends were 0 bases for V and 6 bases for J; bases not matched to a gene: 14. Germline V gene lookup returns CDR1 MNHEY and CDR2 SMNVEV (reference sequence). As DNA, the CDR3 is TGTGCCAGCAGTTTATCGGGACAGAGGTCTCGCAAGGGTCAGCCCCAGCATTTT. Amino acids: CASSLSGQRSRKGQPQHF.